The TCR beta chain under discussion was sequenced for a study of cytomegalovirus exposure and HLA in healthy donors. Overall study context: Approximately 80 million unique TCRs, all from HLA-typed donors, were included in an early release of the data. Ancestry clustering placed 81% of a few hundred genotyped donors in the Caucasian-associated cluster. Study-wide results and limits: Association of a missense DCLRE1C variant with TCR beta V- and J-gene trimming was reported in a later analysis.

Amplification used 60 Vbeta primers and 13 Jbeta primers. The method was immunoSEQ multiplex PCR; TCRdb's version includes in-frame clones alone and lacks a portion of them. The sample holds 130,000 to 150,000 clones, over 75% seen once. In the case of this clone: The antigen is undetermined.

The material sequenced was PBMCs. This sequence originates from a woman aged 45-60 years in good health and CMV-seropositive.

CDR3 bases: TGTGCCAGCAGTGGGACAGGGGATGCTGGCTACACCTTC. Translation: CASSGTGDAGYTF. V gene TRBV27 combines with J gene TRBJ1-2; TRBD1 agrees at 10 bases. The germline V gene encodes CDR1 MNHEY and CDR2 SMNVEV (reference sequence). The CDR3 extends over 13 amino acids. The V segment lost 5 bases and the J segment 7 bases; nucleotides outside the gene matches: 4.